A selection of T cell receptor beta chains follows, all from one sample in a study of blood T cell repertoires in COVID-19. Assay: immunoSEQ multiplex PCR; the TCRdb copy retains only in-frame clones and omits some. Of 150,000 to 200,000 clones listed, over 70% were seen once; the top ten hold approximately 10%. The sequencing sample was made of PBMCs or T cells enriched from blood (not recorded which). Every receptor here comes from a man aged 50-59 years who had recovered from COVID-19. CDR3s include the opening cysteine and the closing phenylalanine or tryptophan. A D gene is named only where the DNA matches it firmly. Expanded clones are given a class, and other clones once, few, many or no size at all.

j_call clone_size v_call d_call cdr3_nt cdr3_aa
TRBJ1-4 . TRBV7-9 TRBD1 TGTGCCAGCAGCTCCACGGGACAGCGGTTTCTCGAAAAACTGTTTTTT CASSSTGQRFLEKLFF
TRBJ1-1 . TRBV2 . TGTGCCAGCATTCCCGCAGGGTTGAACACTGAAGCTTTCTTT CASIPAGLNTEAFF
TRBJ2-1 . TRBV10-3 TRBD1 TGTGCCATCAGTGAGTCCCTCGGGACAGTCTACAATGAGCAGTTCTTC CAISESLGTVYNEQFF
TRBJ1-2 . TRBV2 TRBD1 TGTGCCAGCAGGGTCACAGGGGTAAGTGGCTACACCTTC CASRVTGVSGYTF
TRBJ2-2 . TRBV19 TRBD1 TGTGCCAGTAGTCTCCGGGGACAGGGCAACACCGGGGAGCTGTTTTTT CASSLRGQGNTGELFF
TRBJ1-1 . TRBV6-1 . TGTGCCAGCAGTGAAGAAATCAGGGCCTCTGAAGCTTTCTTT CASSEEIRASEAFF
TRBJ2-7 . TRBV19 . TGTGCCAGTAGTATACAGGGATTCCCCTACGAGCAGTACTTC CASSIQGFPYEQYF
TRBJ2-7 . TRBV4-1 . TGCGCCAGCAGCCAGTCTCTCGGGTTCCCCGACTACGAGCAGTACTTC CASSQSLGFPDYEQYF
TRBJ2-7 . TRBV11-2 . TGTGCCAGCAGCGTTTTGCGGGGGCTACACTACGAGCAGTACTTC CASSVLRGLHYEQYF
TRBJ2-7 . TRBV19 TRBD1 TGTGCCAGTAGCCCGACAGGGGGACGGGAGCAGTACTTC CASSPTGGREQYF
TRBJ2-1 . TRBV29-1 . TGCAGCGTTGACAGATACAATGAGCAGTTCTTC CSVDRYNEQFF
TRBJ1-1 . TRBV18 . TGTGCCAGCTCCATTTCCACTGAAGCTTTCTTT CASSISTEAFF
TRBJ2-7 few TRBV11-2 . TGTGCCAGCAGACCGACGGGTGGCGAGCAGTACTTC CASRPTGGEQYF
TRBJ1-1 . TRBV5-4 . TGTGCCACCAGCTCCGAGAAGACTGAAGCTTTCTTT CATSSEKTEAFF
TRBJ1-1 . TRBV6-6 TRBD1 TGTGCCAGCAGTTACCTGGACAGGGACACTGAAGCTTTCTTT CASSYLDRDTEAFF